This T cell receptor (beta chain) was observed in a study of blood T cell repertoires in COVID-19. Study information: The United States, Italy and Spain provided the acute and convalescent COVID-19 samples. PBMCs, B-cell-depleted T cells, or T cells provided the cDNA or gDNA that made up the material.

TCRdb's table, derived via immunoSEQ multiplex PCR, lists solely in-frame clones and lacks some. The repertoire holds about 80,000 clones, with around 77% as singletons. CDR1 is SNHLY and CDR2 is FYNNEI in the germline V gene. V gave up 0 bases and J gave up 4 bases; unmatched junction bases: 7. The CDR3 has 17 amino acids. The rearrangement uses TRBV2 and TRBJ1-3; 9 bases align to TRBD1. The receptor was isolated from a man aged 65 to 79 with active or convalescent COVID-19. Sequenced sample: peripheral blood. CDR3 nucleotides: TGTGCCAGCAGTGAAGCGCTCCGACAGGGGGGGGGAAACACCATATATTTT. This encodes CASSEALRQGGGNTIYF.